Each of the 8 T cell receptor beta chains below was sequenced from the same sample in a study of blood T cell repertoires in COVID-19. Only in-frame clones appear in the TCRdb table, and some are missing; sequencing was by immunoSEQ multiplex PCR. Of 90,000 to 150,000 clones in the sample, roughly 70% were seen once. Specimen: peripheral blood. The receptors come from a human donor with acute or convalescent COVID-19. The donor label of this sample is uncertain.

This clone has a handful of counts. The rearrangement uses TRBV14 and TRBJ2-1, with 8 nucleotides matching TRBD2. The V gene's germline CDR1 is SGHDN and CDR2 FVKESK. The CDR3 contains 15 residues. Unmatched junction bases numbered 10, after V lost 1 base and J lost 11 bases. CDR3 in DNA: TGTGCCAGCAGCCAAGTTCGGGGGGGCATATCCCAGCAGTTCTTC. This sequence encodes CASSQVRGGISQQFF. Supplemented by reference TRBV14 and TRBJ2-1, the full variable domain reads EAGVTQFPSHSVIEKGQTVTLRCDPISGHDNLYWYRRVMGKEIKFLLHFVKESKQDESGMPNNRFLAERTGGTYSTLKVQPAELEDSGVYFCASSQVRGGISQQFFGPGTRLTVL.

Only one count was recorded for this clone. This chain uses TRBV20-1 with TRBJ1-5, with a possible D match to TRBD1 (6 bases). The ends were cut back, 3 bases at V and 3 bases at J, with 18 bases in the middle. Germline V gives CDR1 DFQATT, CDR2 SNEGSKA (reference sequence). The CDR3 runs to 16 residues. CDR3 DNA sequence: TGCAGTGCTAGTGCAGAGCAGGGGCGCGTCAATCAGCCCCAGCATTTT. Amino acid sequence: CSASAEQGRVNQPQHF.

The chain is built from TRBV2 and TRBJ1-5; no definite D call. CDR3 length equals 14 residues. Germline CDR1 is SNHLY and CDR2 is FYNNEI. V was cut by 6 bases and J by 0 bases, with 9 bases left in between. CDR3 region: CASSRLNSNQPQHF. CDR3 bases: TGTGCCAGCAGCAGACTTAATAGCAATCAGCCCCAGCATTTT.

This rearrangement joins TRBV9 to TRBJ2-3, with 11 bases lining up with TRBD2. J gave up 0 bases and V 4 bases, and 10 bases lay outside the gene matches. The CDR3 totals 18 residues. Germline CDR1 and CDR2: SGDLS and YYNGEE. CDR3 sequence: CASSFRTSGLDSTDTQYF. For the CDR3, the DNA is TGTGCCAGCAGCTTCCGGACTAGCGGGTTAGATAGCACAGATACGCAGTATTTT. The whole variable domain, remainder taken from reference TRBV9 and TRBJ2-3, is DSGVTQTPKHLITATGQRVTLRCSPRSGDLSVYWYQQSLDQGLQFLIQYYNGEERAKGNILERFSAQQFPDLHSELNLSSLELGDSALYFCASSFRTSGLDSTDTQYFGPGTRLTVL.

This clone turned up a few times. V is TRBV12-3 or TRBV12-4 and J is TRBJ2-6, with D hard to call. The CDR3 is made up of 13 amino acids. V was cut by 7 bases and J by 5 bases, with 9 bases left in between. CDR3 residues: CASMSPWANVLTF. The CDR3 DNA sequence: TGTGCCAGCATGTCCCCATGGGCCAACGTCCTGACTTTC.

The CDR3 DNA is TGTGCCAGCAGCCTAAGACAGCGCACAGATACGCAGTATTTT. Its protein product is CASSLRQRTDTQYF. The rearrangement uses TRBV11-2 and TRBJ2-3, with a weak D call TRBD1 (5 bases). The CDR3 sequence is 14 residues long. Germline V gene data show CDR1 as SGHAT and CDR2 as FQNNGV. Trimming stripped 5 bases from V and 1 base from J, with 10 bases between.

The CDR3 loop is CATASGLNTGELFF. The DNA of the CDR3 is TGTGCCACCGCGTCGGGACTAAACACCGGGGAGCTGTTTTTT. The chain recombines TRBV2 with TRBJ2-2; 7 bases are shared with TRBD2. Germline values: CDR1 SNHLY, CDR2 FYNNEI. J gave up 2 bases and V 10 bases, and 7 bases lay outside the gene matches. The CDR3 consists of 14 residues.

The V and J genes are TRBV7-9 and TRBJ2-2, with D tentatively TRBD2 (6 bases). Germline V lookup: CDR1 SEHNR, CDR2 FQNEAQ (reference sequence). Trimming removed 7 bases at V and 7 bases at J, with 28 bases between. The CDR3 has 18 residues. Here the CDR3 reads CASTHPREPGRFSGELFF. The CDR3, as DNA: TGTGCCAGCACCCACCCCCGAGAACCAGGGAGGTTCAGCGGGGAGCTGTTTTTT.